This entry lists 14 T cell receptor beta chains sequenced from one sample in a study of blood T cell repertoires in COVID-19. The assay was immunoSEQ multiplex PCR, and TCRdb's table has in-frame clones only and misses some. Of around 9,200 clones in the sample, about 86% were seen once. The sequencing sample was made of peripheral blood. The source of these receptors is a man aged 55 to 69 with acute or convalescent COVID-19.

The chain has TRBV4-1 and TRBJ2-1; a weak D match, TRBD1 (8 bases). V was cut by 3 bases and J by 10 bases, with 22 bases left in between. The germline CDR1 and CDR2 sequences are MGHRA and YSYEKL. This CDR3 comprises 16 residues. The CDR3 loop is CASSHPQGARGREQFF. Here the CDR3 DNA reads TGCGCCAGCAGCCATCCCCAGGGGGCGCGGGGGCGGGAGCAGTTCTTC.

The V call is TRBV5-4, the J call TRBJ1-1, with D tentatively TRBD1 (5 bases). The CDR3 is made up of 15 amino acids. V lost 6 bases, J lost 2 bases, and 17 bases lay in between. In germline, CDR1 is SGHNT, CDR2 YYREEE (reference sequence). In DNA form, the CDR3 reads TGTGCCAGCACCAAAGAACAGGCCGACAACACTGAAGCTTTCTTT. Translation gives CASTKEQADNTEAFF.

In this sample, this clone turned up once. The V call is TRBV5-5, the J call TRBJ2-5, with unresolved D. Trimming took 4 bases from V and 5 from J, leaving 12 bases between them. Germline assignment: CDR1 SGHKS and CDR2 YYEKEE (reference sequence). The CDR3 length is 13 residues. The CDR3 sequence is CASSLGYRETQYF. The CDR3 DNA reads as TGTGCCAGCAGCCTGGGCTACCGGGAGACCCAGTACTTC.

The chain employs TRBV12-3 or TRBV12-4 and TRBJ2-2; possibly TRBD2 for D (5 bases). The germline V and J ends were trimmed by 6 bases and 1 base, with 6 bases remaining between them. This CDR3 contains 13 residues. The CDR3 here is CASRLGNTGELFF. The CDR3, as DNA: TGTGCCAGCAGACTAGGGAACACCGGGGAGCTGTTTTTT.

This sequence joins TRBV7-9 and TRBJ2-3; D call uncertain. From germline, CDR1 is SEHNR and CDR2 FQNEAQ (reference sequence). This CDR3 is built from 14 residues. Trimming took off 5 bases at V and 0 bases at J, with 9 bases between the two ends. CDR3 nucleotides: TGTGCCAGCAGCCTCGAGTGGAGCACAGATACGCAGTATTTT. This translates into CASSLEWSTDTQYF. The whole variable domain, remainder taken from reference TRBV7-9 and TRBJ2-3, is DTGVSQNPRHKITKRGQNVTFRCDPISEHNRLYWYRQTLGQGPEFLTYFQNEAQLEKSRLLSDRFSAERPKGSFSTLEIQRTEQGDSAMYLCASSLEWSTDTQYFGPGTRLTVL.

This clone was counted once. The chain is built from TRBV27 and TRBJ1-5; D perhaps matches TRBD1 (6 bases). This CDR3 comprises 15 residues. The germline V gene has CDR1 MNHEY and CDR2 SMNVEV (reference sequence). The ends were cut back, 5 bases at V and 9 bases at J, with 20 bases in the middle. DNA of the CDR3: TGTGCCAGCAGTCCAGCCGGGGGGCTGCTGAGGCCCCAGCATTTT. Its translation is CASSPAGGLLRPQHF.

For the CDR3, the DNA is TGTGCCAGCAGGGGACAGGCCCTTAGCAATCAGCCCCAGCATTTT. Its translation is CASRGQALSNQPQHF. V and J are TRBV28 and TRBJ1-5; 8 bases fit TRBD1. Per the germline V gene, CDR1 is MDHEN and CDR2 is SYDVKM. J lost 0 bases, V lost 6 bases, and 4 bases had no gene match. CDR3 length: 15 amino acids.

This clone was counted a few times. V gene TRBV6-5 combines with J gene TRBJ2-2; 10 nucleotides match TRBD1. CDR3 size: 14 residues. J lost 4 bases, V lost 6 bases, and 2 bases had no gene match. CDR1 is MNHEY and CDR2 is SVGAGI in the germline V gene. CDR3 in DNA: TGTGCCAGCAGGAGACAGGGGGCCACCGGGGAGCTGTTTTTT. It specifies CASRRQGATGELFF.

V gene TRBV4-1 combines with J gene TRBJ2-3, with a tentative D call TRBD1 (5 bases). The V and J ends lost 2 bases and 0 bases respectively, with 15 bases between them. The CDR3 runs to 17 residues. CDR1 and CDR2 from the germline V gene are MGHRA and YSYEKL. The CDR3 reads CASSQWWQDTSTDTQYF. DNA of the CDR3: TGCGCCAGCAGCCAATGGTGGCAGGACACTAGCACAGATACGCAGTATTTT.

The chain uses TRBV13 and TRBJ1-3; TRBD1 matches at 7 bases. CDR3 size: 15 residues. The V gene's germline CDR1 is PRHDT and CDR2 FYEKMQ (reference sequence). The ends lost 5 bases at V and 0 bases at J; junction bases unmatched: 4. The CDR3 sequence: CASSRQGPSGNTIYF. DNA for the CDR3: TGTGCCAGCAGCCGACAGGGCCCCTCTGGAAACACCATATATTTT.

The chain carries TRBV9 and TRBJ1-6, with D possibly matching TRBD1 (5 bases). V dropped 0 bases and J dropped 7 bases, with 14 bases sitting between them. The CDR3 contains 16 residues. Per germline, CDR1 SGDLS and CDR2 YYNGEE. The CDR3 sequence is CASSVEPTDQNSPLHF. CDR3 coding DNA: TGTGCCAGCAGCGTAGAGCCGACAGACCAAAATTCACCCCTCCACTTT.

V and J are TRBV6-2 or TRBV6-3 and TRBJ2-5, with TRBD1 matching 7 bases. With V trimmed by 4 bases and J by 0 bases, 5 bases remained unmatched. Germline assignment: CDR1 MNHEY and CDR2 SVGEGT. The CDR3 is 15 amino acids. The CDR3 here is CASSSTGIHQETQYF. The CDR3 nucleotides are TGTGCCAGCAGTTCGACAGGGATCCACCAAGAGACCCAGTACTTC.

The chain combines TRBV7-2 with TRBJ1-1, with D uncertain. Trimming removed 2 bases from V and 7 bases from J, with 8 bases in between. The CDR3 totals 12 residues. The germline V gene encodes CDR1 SGHTA and CDR2 FQGNSA. The CDR3 loop is CASSLQQLEAFF. The CDR3 DNA follows: TGTGCCAGCAGCTTACAACAGCTTGAAGCTTTCTTT.

The chain recombines TRBV14 with TRBJ2-5, with D tentatively TRBD2 (5 bases). Germline V CDR1 and CDR2: SGHDN, FVKESK. V was shortened by 0 bases and J by 3 bases, with 8 bases between the two germline ends. The CDR3 consists of 14 residues. In DNA, the CDR3 is TGTGCCAGCAGCCAAGAGGACTGGGAAGAGACCCAGTACTTC. This codes for CASSQEDWEETQYF.